The 13 T cell receptor beta chains listed next were all sequenced from one sample in a study of shared clonotypes between healthy human individuals. Assay used: immunoSEQ multiplex PCR; TCRdb lists only in-frame clones, some missing. The profile shows more than 1 million clones, around 82% of them singletons. Sequenced input: memory CD4+ T cells from PBMCs. The subset is: CD45RA-negative fraction. These receptors were obtained from a man younger than 30 in good health. Some clones in this sample may be carry-over from other donors' samples.

CDR3 loop: CASSRGHAYGYTF. The CDR3 DNA follows: TGTGCCAGTAGCCGGGGACATGCTTATGGCTACACCTTC. The chain employs TRBV19 and TRBJ1-2, with D perhaps TRBD1 (6 bases). Germline V gene lookup returns CDR1 LNHDA and CDR2 SQIVND (reference sequence). The CDR3 has 13 amino acids. V lost 6 bases and J lost 5, with 13 bases in between.

The chain joins TRBV28 to TRBJ2-4; D is perhaps TRBD2 (7 bases). Per germline, CDR1 MDHEN and CDR2 SYDVKM. Trimming removed 8 bases from V and 9 bases from J, with 14 bases in between. This CDR3 comprises 12 residues. CDR3 coding DNA: TGTGCCAGCTGGGGGAGGGGGAGCATTCAGTACTTC. It yields the protein CASWGRGSIQYF.

This chain's CDR3 is CASSASRNTEAFF. Here the CDR3 DNA reads TGTGCCAGCAGCGCGAGCAGGAACACTGAAGCTTTCTTT. The chain employs TRBV7-3 and TRBJ1-1; D remains ambiguous. Per the germline V gene, CDR1 is SGHTA and CDR2 is FQGTGA. V lost 5 bases, J lost 1 base, and 8 bases lay in between. The CDR3 is 13 amino acids.

The chain joins TRBV18 to TRBJ1-5; 7 positions match TRBD1. The germline gives CDR1 KGHSH, CDR2 LQKENI. CDR3 size: 14 residues. J gave up 3 bases and V 4 bases, and 3 bases lay outside the gene matches. The CDR3 DNA reads TGTGCCAGCTCACGACAGGGTAACAATCAGCCCCAGCATTTT. This encodes CASSRQGNNQPQHF.

This chain joins TRBV29-1 and TRBJ2-3; 7 bases align to TRBD2. The CDR3 sequence is 17 residues long. Trimming at V came to 5 bases and at J to 1 base, leaving 15 bases not matched to a gene. From germline, CDR1 is SQVTM and CDR2 ANQGSEA. The CDR3 spells CSVMGGTGLGGTDTQYF. CDR3 DNA: TGCAGCGTTATGGGAGGGACTGGTTTGGGGGGCACAGATACGCAGTATTTT.

The chain recombines TRBV5-6 with TRBJ1-2, with D maybe TRBD1 (5 bases). CDR3 size: 13 residues. Looked up from germline, CDR1 is SGHDT and CDR2 is YYEEEE. Trimming pared 4 bases from V and 8 bases from J, leaving 15 bases between. The CDR3 here is CASSTGRGGGYTF. CDR3 sequence (DNA): TGTGCCAGCAGCACGGGTCGGGGCGGAGGCTACACCTTC. Looking up the rest from reference TRBV5-6 and TRBJ1-2 gives the full variable domain: DAGVTQSPTHLIKTRGQQVTLRCSPKSGHDTVSWYQQALGQGPQFIFQYYEEEERQRGNFPDRFSGHQFPNYSSELNVNALLLGDSALYLCASSTGRGGGYTFGSGTRLTVV.

This clone was observed a few times. The chain employs TRBV5-1 and TRBJ2-3; 9 bases are shared with TRBD1. V shed 4 bases, J shed 3 bases, and the junction held 6 bases outside the gene matches. Germline CDR1 SGHRS, CDR2 YFSETQ. The length of the CDR3 is 15 residues. Written as DNA, the CDR3 is TGCGCCAGCAGCCCAGCGACAGGGGGAACAGATACGCAGTATTTT. Its translation: CASSPATGGTDTQYF.

This chain uses TRBV27 with TRBJ2-1; a weak D match, TRBD2 (6 bases). Looked up from germline, CDR1 is MNHEY and CDR2 is SMNVEV (reference sequence). Between the trimmed V and J ends, which lost 6 bases and 1 base, there was a span of 10 bases. CDR3 length equals 14 residues. The chain's CDR3 is CASRFSGSYNEQFF. The CDR3 bases are TGTGCCAGCAGATTTAGCGGTTCCTACAATGAGCAGTTCTTC.

The chain combines TRBV30 with TRBJ1-3, with no clear D. Germline CDR1 GTSNPN, CDR2 SVGIG (reference sequence). The CDR3 sequence is 13 residues long. Trimming pared 1 base from V and 8 bases from J, leaving 12 bases between. CDR3 in DNA: TGTGCCTGGAGTGGGGGTGTAAGGTACACCATATATTTT. Translated: CAWSGGVRYTIYF.

This clone was found once. The CDR3 spells CASSFRQGVSGANVLTF. The CDR3 DNA follows: TGTGCCAGCAGCTTTCGACAGGGGGTGTCTGGGGCCAACGTCCTGACTTTC. This chain uses TRBV7-3 with TRBJ2-6, with 9 bases identical to TRBD1. Germline loops: CDR1 SGHTA, CDR2 FQGTGA. V shed 3 bases and J 1 base; nucleotides not matched to a gene: 4. The CDR3 totals 17 residues.

The chain couples TRBV6-6 to TRBJ1-1; 7 positions match TRBD1. Germline-derived CDR1 and CDR2 are MNHNY and SVGAGI (reference sequence). The CDR3 extends over 14 amino acids. The V gene end was trimmed by 4 bases and the J gene end by 6 bases; junction bases not matched to a gene: 8. CDR3 sequence: CASSLQGTAPEAFF. The CDR3 nucleotides read TGTGCCAGCAGTTTGCAAGGGACAGCGCCTGAAGCTTTCTTT.

J is TRBJ1-6 and V is TRBV25-1; TRBD1 agrees at 7 bases. The J segment lost 7 bases and the V segment lost 3 bases, leaving 6 bases of the junction unmatched. Germline assignment: CDR1 MGHDK and CDR2 SYGVNS. This CDR3 spans 15 amino acids. The DNA for the CDR3 is TGTGCCAGCAGTGACCCGGGACAGTTAAATTCACCCCTCCACTTT. Translated, it gives CASSDPGQLNSPLHF.

The J gene is TRBJ1-2, the V gene TRBV28, with D unresolved. V lost 8 bases to trimming and J lost 0 bases, with 4 bases between them. The CDR3 covers 11 residues. Per germline, CDR1 MDHEN and CDR2 SYDVKM. The chain's CDR3 is CASHTNYGYTF. The CDR3 nucleotides read TGTGCCAGCCACACTAACTATGGCTACACCTTC.